This record concerns one T cell receptor beta chain sequence. Its antigen is undetermined. Cells defined as naive were viable CD3+CD4+ or CD3+CD8+ and CCR7+CD45RA+CD45RO-CD95-CD27+CD28+. This related bone marrow graft donor gave peripheral blood on the day of marrow donation. This entry is derived from a study of T cells after posttransplantation cyclophosphamide. Broader study findings: Later post-transplant blood repertoires were often dominated by donor CD8+ memory clones. TRB clonality was highly associated with recipient CMV seropositivity and reactivation.

TCRdb's copy holds only in-frame clones and misses some; the assay was immunoSEQ multiplex PCR. The table records some 20,000 clones, nearly 99% of them present only once. CDR1 and CDR2 (germline): MDHEN, SYDVKM. Trimming cost V 7 bases and J 5 bases, with 20 bases left between them. The CDR3 covers 15 residues. Source material: naive CD4+ T cells sorted from PBMCs. The clonotype was recovered from a man between 35 and 55 years old in good health, CMV-negative, and a related stem cell transplant donor. This sequence joins TRBV28 and TRBJ2-5; no clear D. The CDR3 protein is CASTPPLGGVETQYF. In nucleotides, the CDR3 is TGTGCCAGCACCCCCCCTCTAGGTGGTGTCGAGACCCAGTACTTC. The variable domain in full, completed from reference TRBV28 and TRBJ2-5, reads DVKVTQSSRYLVKRTGEKVFLECVQDMDHENMFWYRQDPGLGLRLIYFSYDVKMKEKGDIPEGYSVSREKKERFSLILESASTNQTSMYLCASTPPLGGVETQYFGPGTRLLVL.